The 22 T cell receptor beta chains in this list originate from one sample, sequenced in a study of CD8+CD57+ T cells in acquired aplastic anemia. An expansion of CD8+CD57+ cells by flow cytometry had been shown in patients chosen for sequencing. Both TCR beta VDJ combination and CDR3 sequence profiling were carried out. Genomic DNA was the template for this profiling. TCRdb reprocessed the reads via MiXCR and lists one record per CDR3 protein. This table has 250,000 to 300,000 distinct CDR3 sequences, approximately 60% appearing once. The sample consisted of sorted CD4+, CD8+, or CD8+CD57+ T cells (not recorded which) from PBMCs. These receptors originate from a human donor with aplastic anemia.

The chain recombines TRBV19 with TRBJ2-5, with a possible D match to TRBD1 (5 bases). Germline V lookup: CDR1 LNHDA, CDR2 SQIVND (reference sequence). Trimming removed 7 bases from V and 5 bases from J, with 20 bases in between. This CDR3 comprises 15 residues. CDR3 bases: TGTGCCAGTACCATTGGTGTGGGGCAGGGTGAGACCCAGTACTTC. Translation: CASTIGVGQGETQYF.

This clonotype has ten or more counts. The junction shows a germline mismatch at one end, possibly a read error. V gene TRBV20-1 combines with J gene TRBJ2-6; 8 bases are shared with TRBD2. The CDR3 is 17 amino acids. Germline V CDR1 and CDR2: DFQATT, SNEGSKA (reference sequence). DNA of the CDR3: TGCAGTGTTAGACCCGCGGGGGGCCTCTCTGGGGCCAACGTCCTGACTTTC. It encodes CSVRPAGGLSGANVLTF.

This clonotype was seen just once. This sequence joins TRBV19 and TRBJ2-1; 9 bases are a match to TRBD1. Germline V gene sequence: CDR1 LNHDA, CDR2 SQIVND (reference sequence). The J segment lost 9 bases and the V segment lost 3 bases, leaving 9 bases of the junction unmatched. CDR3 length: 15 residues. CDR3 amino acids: CASSIGTGRSGEQFF. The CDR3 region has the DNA TGTGCCAGTAGTATCGGGACAGGGAGGAGTGGTGAGCAGTTCTTC.

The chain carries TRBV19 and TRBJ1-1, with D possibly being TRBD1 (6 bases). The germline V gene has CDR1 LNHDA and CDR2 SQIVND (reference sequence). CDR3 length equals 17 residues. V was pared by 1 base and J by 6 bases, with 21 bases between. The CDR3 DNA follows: TGTGCCAGTAGTATAGCCGGAGGCAGGGGTGCTTGGGCTGAAGCTTTCTTT. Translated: CASSIAGGRGAWAEAFF.

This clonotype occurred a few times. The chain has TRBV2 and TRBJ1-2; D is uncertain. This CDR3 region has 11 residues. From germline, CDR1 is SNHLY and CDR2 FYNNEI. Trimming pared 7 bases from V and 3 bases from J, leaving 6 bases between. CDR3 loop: CASKRDYGYTF. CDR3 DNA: TGTGCCAGCAAGAGGGACTATGGCTACACCTTC.

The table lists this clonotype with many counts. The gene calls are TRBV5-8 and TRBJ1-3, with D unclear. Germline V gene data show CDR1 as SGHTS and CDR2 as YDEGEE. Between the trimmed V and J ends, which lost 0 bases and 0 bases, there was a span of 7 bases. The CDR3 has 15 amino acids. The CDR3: CASSLVGISGNTIYF. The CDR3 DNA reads TGTGCCAGCAGCTTGGTGGGAATCTCTGGAAACACCATATATTTT.

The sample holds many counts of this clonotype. For the CDR3, the DNA is TGTGCCAGCCTACAGGGAAGTCGGAACACCATATATTTT. Amino acids: CASLQGSRNTIYF. The V and J genes are TRBV28 and TRBJ1-3, with a weak D call TRBD1 (6 bases). The CDR3 runs 13 residues. Trimming stripped 8 bases from V and 7 bases from J, with 15 bases between. Germline V lookup: CDR1 MDHEN, CDR2 SYDVKM.

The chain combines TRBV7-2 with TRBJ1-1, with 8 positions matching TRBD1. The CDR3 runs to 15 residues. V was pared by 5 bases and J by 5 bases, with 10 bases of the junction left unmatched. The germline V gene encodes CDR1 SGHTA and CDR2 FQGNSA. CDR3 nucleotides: TGTGCCAGCAGCCCTTCTCAGGGGGCGAGGACTGAAGCTTTCTTT. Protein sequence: CASSPSQGARTEAFF.

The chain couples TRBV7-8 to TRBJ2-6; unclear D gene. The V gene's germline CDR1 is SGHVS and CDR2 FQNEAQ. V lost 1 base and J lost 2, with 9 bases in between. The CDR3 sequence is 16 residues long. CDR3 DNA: TGTGCCAGCAGCTTAGTGTCAGGAGCTGGGGCCAACGTCCTGACTTTC. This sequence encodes CASSLVSGAGANVLTF.

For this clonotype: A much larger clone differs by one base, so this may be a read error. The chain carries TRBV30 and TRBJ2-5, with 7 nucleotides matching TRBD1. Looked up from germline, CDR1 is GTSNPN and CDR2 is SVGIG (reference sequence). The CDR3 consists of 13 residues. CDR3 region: CARRRQGQETQYF. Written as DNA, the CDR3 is TGTGCCCGGAGAAGACAGGGCCAAGAGACCCAGTACTTC. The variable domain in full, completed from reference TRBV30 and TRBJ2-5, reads SQTIHQWPATLVQPVGSPLSLECTVEGTSNPNLYWYRQAAGRGLQLLFYSVGIGQISSEVPQNLSASRPQDRQFILSSKKLLLSDSGFYLCARRRQGQETQYFGPGTRLLVL.

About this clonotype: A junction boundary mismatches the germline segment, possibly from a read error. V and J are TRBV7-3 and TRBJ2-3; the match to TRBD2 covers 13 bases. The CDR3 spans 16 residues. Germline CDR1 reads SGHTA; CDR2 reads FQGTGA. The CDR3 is CASSALAGGPFFTRYF. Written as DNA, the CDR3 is TGTGCCAGCAGCGCACTAGCGGGAGGGCCATTTTTTACGCGGTATTTT.

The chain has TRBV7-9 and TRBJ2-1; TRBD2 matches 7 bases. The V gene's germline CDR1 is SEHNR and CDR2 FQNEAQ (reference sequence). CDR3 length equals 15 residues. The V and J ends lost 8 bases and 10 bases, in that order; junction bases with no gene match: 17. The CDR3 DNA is TGTGCCAGCGGCTCTAGCCGGACTAGTAGAGAGGAGCAGTTCTTC. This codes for CASGSSRTSREEQFF. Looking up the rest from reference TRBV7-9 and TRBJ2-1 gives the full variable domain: DTGVSQNPRHKITKRGQNVTFRCDPISEHNRLYWYRQTLGQGPEFLTYFQNEAQLEKSRLLSDRFSAERPKGSFSTLEIQRTEQGDSAMYLCASGSSRTSREEQFFGPGTRLTVL.

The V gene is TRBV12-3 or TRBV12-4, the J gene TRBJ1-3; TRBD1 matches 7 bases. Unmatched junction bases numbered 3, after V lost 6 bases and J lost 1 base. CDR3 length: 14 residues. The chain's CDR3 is CASSPGQSGNTIYF. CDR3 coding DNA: TGTGCCAGCAGCCCGGGACAGTCTGGAAACACCATATATTTT.

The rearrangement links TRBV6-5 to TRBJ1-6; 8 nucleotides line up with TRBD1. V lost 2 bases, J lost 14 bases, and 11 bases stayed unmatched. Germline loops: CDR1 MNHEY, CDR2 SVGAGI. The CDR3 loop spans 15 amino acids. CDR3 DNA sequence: TGTGCCAGCAGTTACCAAGGACAGGGTCCAGGGACCCTCCACTTT. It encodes CASSYQGQGPGTLHF.

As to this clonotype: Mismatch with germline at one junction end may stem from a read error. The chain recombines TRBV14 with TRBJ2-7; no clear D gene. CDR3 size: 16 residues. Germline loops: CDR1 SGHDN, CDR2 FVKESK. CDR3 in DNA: TGCGCCAGCAGCCGAACAGCCGTCAGGAACTCCTACGAGCAGTACTTC. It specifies CASSRTAVRNSYEQYF.

Here the CDR3 reads CASSHQVTGGLATDTQYF. CDR3 DNA: TGTGCCAGCAGCCACCAAGTTACTGGTGGACTAGCGACAGATACGCAGTATTTT. This chain links TRBV3-1 with TRBJ2-3; 9 nucleotides agree with TRBD2. V trimming: 3 bases; J trimming: 3 bases; junction bases outside the gene matches: 13. The germline V gene has CDR1 LGHDT and CDR2 YNNKEL (reference sequence). This CDR3 comprises 18 residues.

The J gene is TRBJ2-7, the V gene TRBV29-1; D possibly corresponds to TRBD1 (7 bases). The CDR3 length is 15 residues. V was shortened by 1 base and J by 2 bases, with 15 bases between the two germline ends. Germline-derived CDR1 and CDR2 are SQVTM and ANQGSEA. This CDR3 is CSVEGGGTATYEQYF. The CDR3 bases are TGCAGCGTTGAAGGTGGGGGGACAGCAACCTACGAGCAGTACTTC.

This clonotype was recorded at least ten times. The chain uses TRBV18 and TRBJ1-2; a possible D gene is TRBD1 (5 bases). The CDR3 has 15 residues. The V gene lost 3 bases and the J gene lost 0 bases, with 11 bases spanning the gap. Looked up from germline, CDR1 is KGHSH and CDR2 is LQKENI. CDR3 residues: CASSPSGIPNYGYTF. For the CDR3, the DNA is TGTGCCAGCTCACCTTCAGGGATCCCTAACTATGGCTACACCTTC.

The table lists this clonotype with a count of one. CDR3 region: CSARISIRPYEQYF. The CDR3 bases are TGCAGTGCTAGAATCAGTATTCGTCCCTACGAGCAGTACTTC. The chain employs TRBV20-1 and TRBJ2-7; D gene unclear. Germline assignment: CDR1 DFQATT and CDR2 SNEGSKA (reference sequence). This CDR3 is built from 14 residues. The V gene lost 2 bases and the J gene lost 2 bases, with 13 bases spanning the gap.

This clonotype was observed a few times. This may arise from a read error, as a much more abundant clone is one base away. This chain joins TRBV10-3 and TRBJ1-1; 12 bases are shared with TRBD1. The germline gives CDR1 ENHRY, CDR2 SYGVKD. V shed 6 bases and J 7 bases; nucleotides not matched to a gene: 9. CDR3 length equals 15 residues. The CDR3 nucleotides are TGTGCCATCAGGCAGGGGGGACAGGGGGCTCTTGAAGCTTTCTTT. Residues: CAIRQGGQGALEAFF.

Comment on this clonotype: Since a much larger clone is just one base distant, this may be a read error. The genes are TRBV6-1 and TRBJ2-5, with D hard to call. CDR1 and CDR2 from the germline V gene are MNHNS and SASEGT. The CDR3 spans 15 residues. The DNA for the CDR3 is TGTGCCAGCAGTCCGAGCGACGGAGACCAAGAGACCCGGTACTTC. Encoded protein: CASSPSDGDQETRYF.

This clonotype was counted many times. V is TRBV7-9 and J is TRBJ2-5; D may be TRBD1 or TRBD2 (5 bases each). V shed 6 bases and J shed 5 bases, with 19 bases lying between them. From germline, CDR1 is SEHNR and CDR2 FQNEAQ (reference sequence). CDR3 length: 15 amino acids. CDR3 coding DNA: TGTGCCAGCAGTCCAAATGGGGGTATTTTGGAGACCCAGTACTTC. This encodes CASSPNGGILETQYF. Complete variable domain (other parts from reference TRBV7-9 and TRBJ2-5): DTGVSQNPRHKITKRGQNVTFRCDPISEHNRLYWYRQTLGQGPEFLTYFQNEAQLEKSRLLSDRFSAERPKGSFSTLEIQRTEQGDSAMYLCASSPNGGILETQYFGPGTRLLVL.